This T cell receptor beta chain emerged from a study of T cells in Graves' hyperthyroidism and ophthalmopathy. Study-wide results and caveats: Prediction of ophthalmopathy progression came a median around 6 months pre-onset.

Amplified TCR beta CDR3 regions derived from RNA transcripts. The HTBI primer set was used in a first-round RT-PCR of the TCR CDR3. TCRdb used MiXCR to reprocess the multiplex PCR reads, holding one entry per CDR3 protein. The table includes under 400,000 distinct CDR3 sequences, about 20% detected once. Disease duration under 2 months; hyperthyroidism patients were aged 18 to 65. PBMCs came from about 10 ml fresh peripheral blood. V gave up 4 bases and J gave up 4 bases, with 14 bases separating them. Germline CDR1 and CDR2: SGHRS and YFSETQ. This CDR3 region has 14 residues. This clonotype came up many times. Its cognate antigen is unknown.

The receptor was derived from a woman aged 50 to 60 with Graves' hyperthyroidism. The V gene is TRBV5-1, the J gene TRBJ1-2, with a possible D match to TRBD1 (5 bases). The sample taken for sequencing was blood. CDR3 residues: CASSPERGVYGYTF. CDR3 in DNA: TGCGCCAGCAGCCCGGAGCGGGGGGTCTATGGCTACACCTTC.